This passage covers 3 T cell receptor beta chains from one sample sequenced in a study of T cell responses to AZD1222 COVID-19 vaccine. Clones were sequenced by immunoSEQ multiplex PCR, and TCRdb holds only the in-frame ones, with some missing. The sample has some 150,000 clones; around 90% are singletons. The specimen was peripheral blood, collected on day 0 of AZD1222 vaccination. All receptors come from an adult in good health.

The rearrangement uses TRBV12-3 or TRBV12-4 and TRBJ1-5; no clear D. The CDR3 runs 12 residues. V was trimmed by 5 bases and J by 6 bases, leaving 8 bases between them. The CDR3 reads CASSGGGQPQHF. The CDR3 DNA follows: TGTGCCAGCAGTGGAGGTGGTCAGCCCCAGCATTTT.

This rearrangement joins TRBV28 to TRBJ1-2; D gene ambiguous. Trimming took 6 bases from V and 4 from J, leaving 9 bases between them. The CDR3 totals 12 residues. CDR1 is MDHEN and CDR2 is SYDVKM in the germline V gene. The CDR3 coding sequence is TGTGCCAGCAGAGACACCAGCTATGGCTACACCTTC. It codes for CASRDTSYGYTF.

The chain has TRBV6-1 and TRBJ1-1; D is unresolved. Germline V gene sequence: CDR1 MNHNS, CDR2 SASEGT. CDR3 length equals 13 residues. V was shortened by 2 bases and J by 2 bases, with 6 bases between the two germline ends. CDR3 loop: CASSEYQNTEAFF. The CDR3 nucleotides are TGTGCCAGCAGTGAATATCAAAACACTGAAGCTTTCTTT.